This TCR beta chain was captured in a study of OX40 agonist ivuxolimab in advanced cancers. Study overall: Checkpoint inhibitors had been given previously to roughly 40% of patients. Broader study findings: Clonal expansion was among the lowest in partial responders at 0.1-3.0 mg/kg, especially CD8+.

Systemic immunosuppression or autoimmune disease history was grounds to exclude patients. This CDR3 contains 16 residues. The germline CDR1 and CDR2 sequences are SEHNR and FQNEAQ (reference sequence). The J segment lost 7 bases and the V segment lost 1 base, leaving 10 bases of the junction unmatched. Assay: immunoSEQ multiplex PCR; the TCRdb copy retains only in-frame clones and omits some. The table has some 52,000 clones, 75% to 90% seen once. With regard to this clone: As yet, its antigen is unknown.

The sequence came from an adult with an advanced solid tumor such as melanoma, head and neck, liver or kidney cancer. This chain uses TRBV7-9 with TRBJ2-4; 7 nucleotides line up with TRBD2. Sequencing was performed on CD4+ or CD8+ T cells sorted from blood, taken in a trial of the OX40 agonist ivuxolimab. CDR3 sequence reads: CASSLGPWEGRNIQYF. CDR3 nucleotides: TGTGCCAGCAGCTTAGGACCATGGGAGGGAAGGAACATTCAGTACTTC. The complete variable domain, with remaining parts taken from reference TRBV7-9 and TRBJ2-4, reads DTGVSQNPRHKITKRGQNVTFRCDPISEHNRLYWYRQTLGQGPEFLTYFQNEAQLEKSRLLSDRFSAERPKGSFSTLEIQRTEQGDSAMYLCASSLGPWEGRNIQYFGAGTRLSVL.